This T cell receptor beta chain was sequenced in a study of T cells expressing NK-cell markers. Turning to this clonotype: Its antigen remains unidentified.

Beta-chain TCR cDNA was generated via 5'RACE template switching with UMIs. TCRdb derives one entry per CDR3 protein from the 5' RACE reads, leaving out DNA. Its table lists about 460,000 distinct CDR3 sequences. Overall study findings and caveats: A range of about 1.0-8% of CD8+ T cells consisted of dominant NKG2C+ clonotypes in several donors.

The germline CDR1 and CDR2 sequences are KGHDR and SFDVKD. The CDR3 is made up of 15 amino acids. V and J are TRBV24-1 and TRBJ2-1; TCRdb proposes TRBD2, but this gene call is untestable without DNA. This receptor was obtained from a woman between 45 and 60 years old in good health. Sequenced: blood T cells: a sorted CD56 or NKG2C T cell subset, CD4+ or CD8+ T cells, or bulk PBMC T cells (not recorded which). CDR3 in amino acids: CATSGTSGPYNEQFF.